Detailed here is one T cell receptor (beta chain). Its antigen remains unknown. Method: immunoSEQ multiplex PCR; TCRdb's copy keeps in-frame clones and lacks some. The table includes around 88,000 clones, approximately 89% detected once. The data originate from a study of graft-versus-host responses after intestinal transplantation. About the study: Every recipient had anti-thymocyte globulin induction and about three years of tacrolimus plus steroids.

Overall study findings and caveats: Declining HvG levels early post-transplant were linked to peak circulating GvH clone levels. Graft-donor T cell macrochimerism coincided with high graft-versus-host to host-versus-graft clonal ratios in allografts. GvH clones surfaced in recipient marrow, some emerging earlier in ileum or blood.

V gave up 2 bases and J gave up 5 bases; unmatched junction bases: 13. CDR3 size: 17 residues. Germline values: CDR1 SNHLY, CDR2 FYNNEI. The J gene is TRBJ2-7, the V gene TRBV2; TRBD1 aligns across 9 bases. The sequences come from unstimulated CD8+ T cells sorted from spleen or lymph node cells, collected before transplant. This clonotype was obtained from a human donor who was the organ donor for an intestinal transplant. The CDR3 reads CASSESLSNRGQDEQYF. Here the CDR3 DNA reads TGTGCCAGCAGTGAATCCCTGTCGAACAGGGGGCAAGACGAGCAGTACTTC.